This TCR beta chain was captured by sequencing in a study of graft-versus-host responses after intestinal transplantation. Turning to the study itself: Anti-thymocyte globulin induction, then tacrolimus and steroids for about three years, went to all recipients.

V lost 5 bases and J 6 bases, leaving 11 bases between the germline ends. Germline CDR1 and CDR2: SGDLS and YYNGEE. The CDR3 spans 13 residues. Points on this clone: What it recognizes is unknown.

Using immunoSEQ multiplex PCR, the repertoire was profiled, and TCRdb retains in-frame clones only, with some absent. The table has more than 85,000 clones, over 85% seen once. The sequencing here drew on unstimulated CD8+ T cells sorted from spleen or lymph node cells, taken before intestinal transplant. The origin of this receptor is a human donor who received an intestinal transplant. The chain has TRBV9 and TRBJ2-2; weak D call: TRBD1 (6 bases). CDR3 amino acids: CASSSGEPGELFF. CDR3 sequence (DNA): TGTGCCAGCAGTTCAGGGGAGCCCGGGGAGCTGTTTTTT.